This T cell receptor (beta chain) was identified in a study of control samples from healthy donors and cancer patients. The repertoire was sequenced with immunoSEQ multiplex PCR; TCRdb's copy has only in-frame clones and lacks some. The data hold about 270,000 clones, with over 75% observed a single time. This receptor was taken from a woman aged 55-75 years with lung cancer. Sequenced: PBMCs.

The DNA of the CDR3 is TGTGCCACCATGACCTCATCCTGGGCCTATGGCTACACCTTC. Translated, it gives CATMTSSWAYGYTF. The chain links TRBV24-1 to TRBJ1-2; D is uncertain. V gave up 8 bases and J gave up 4 bases, with 16 bases separating them. This CDR3 is 14 amino acids long. Germline V CDR1 and CDR2: KGHDR, SFDVKD.